This T cell receptor beta chain was identified in a study of patients and donors after allogeneic stem cell transplantation. TCRdb used MiXCR to reprocess the RT-PCR reads, holding one entry per CDR3 protein. The table records about a million distinct CDR3 sequences, roughly 18% of them present only once. Germline assignment: CDR1 MNHEY and CDR2 SMNVEV (reference sequence). The CDR3 runs to 17 residues. V gave up 5 bases and J gave up 5 bases; unmatched junction bases: 15. Specimen: blood, either unsorted or a sorted T cell fraction (not recorded which). The sequence was collected from a human donor who was either an allogeneic HSCT recipient or a stem cell or donor lymphocyte infusion donor (not recorded which). It is not recorded whose cells these are; they may come from a transplant donor. The V and J genes are TRBV27 and TRBJ1-2, with 9 bases that match TRBD1. DNA of the CDR3: TGTGCCAGCAGTCCGGCTTCAGGGACAGGGCGAGGGTATGGCTACACCTTC. Translation: CASSPASGTGRGYGYTF.